These T cell receptor beta chains were read from a single sample in a study of blood T cell repertoires in COVID-19. Profiling relied on immunoSEQ multiplex PCR, and the TCRdb table lists in-frame clones only, not all of them. Of 45,000 to 55,000 clones detected, around 68% appear once; the ten largest clones hold roughly 9.6%. The specimen was peripheral blood. The receptors derive from a woman in her 70s with acute or convalescent COVID-19. The CDR3 runs from the conserved cysteine through the conserved F or W. Each record gives: J gene, V gene, D gene, clone size, CDR3 DNA, CDR3 protein. A D gene is named only where the DNA matches it firmly. Expanded clones are given a class, and other clones once, few, many or no size at all.

TRBJ2-7,TRBV27,TRBD1,-,TGTGCCAGCAGCTTGACAGGGGGCGAGCAGTACTTC,CASSLTGGEQYF
TRBJ1-2,TRBV28,-,medium-sized,TGTGCCAGCAGTTCCCCCGCGGGGGCGTTAAGGGCCTATGGCTACACCTTC,CASSSPAGALRAYGYTF
TRBJ1-4,TRBV4-1,-,-,TGCGCCAGCAGCCATCCGGGAACGTTTGCAACTAATGAAAAACTGTTTTTT,CASSHPGTFATNEKLFF
TRBJ1-5,TRBV19,-,-,TGTGCCAGTAGTATAGATCGGGGTAGCAATCAGCCCCAGCATTTT,CASSIDRGSNQPQHF
TRBJ1-5,TRBV28,-,-,TGTGCCAGCAGTTTCGGTGGCAGGGGAGATCAGCCCCAGCATTTT,CASSFGGRGDQPQHF
TRBJ2-3,TRBV2,TRBD2,-,TGTGCCAGCAAGACTAGCGGGTACACAGATACGCAGTATTTT,CASKTSGYTDTQYF
TRBJ1-2,TRBV6-5,TRBD1,-,TGTGCCAGCAGTTACTCGAGGGACAGGGGAGGTAACGGCTACACCTTC,CASSYSRDRGGNGYTF
TRBJ1-3,TRBV7-9,TRBD1,few,TGTGCCAGCAGCTCTCGGACAGGTCCCGGAAACACCATATATTTT,CASSSRTGPGNTIYF
TRBJ2-1,TRBV28,TRBD2,once,TGTGCCAGCAGTTCGTTTATGACTAGCGGGAGCAATGAGCAGTTCTTC,CASSSFMTSGSNEQFF
TRBJ2-7,TRBV7-2,TRBD2,-,TGTGCCAGCAGCTTTAGCGGGCCCTACGAGCAGTACTTC,CASSFSGPYEQYF
TRBJ1-5,TRBV14,-,-,TGTGCCAGCAGCCAAGCCCCGGGTCAGCCCCAGCATTTT,CASSQAPGQPQHF
TRBJ1-5,TRBV6-2/TRBV6-3,-,once,TGTGCCAGCAGTTATCCCAACACAGGCCCCTATAGCAATCAGCCCCAGCATTTT,CASSYPNTGPYSNQPQHF
TRBJ2-3,TRBV5-1,TRBD1,-,TGCGCCAGCAGCGCATCCGGGACAGGGTCTATGGATACGCAGTATTTT,CASSASGTGSMDTQYF
TRBJ1-5,TRBV5-5,-,-,TGTGCCAGCAGCTTGATGGTGGGCGATCAGCCCCAGCATTTT,CASSLMVGDQPQHF
TRBJ2-7,TRBV3-1/TRBV3-2,-,-,TGTGCCAGCAGCCAAGGGACCAGGGGCGAGCAGTACTTC,CASSQGTRGEQYF
TRBJ2-5,TRBV5-4,TRBD2,-,TGTGCCAGCAGCGGAGGACTAGTGCAAGAGACCCAGTACTTC,CASSGGLVQETQYF
TRBJ1-2,TRBV28,-,many,TGTGCCAGTAGTGCCGAGAGGCTTGATGGCTACACCTTC,CASSAERLDGYTF
TRBJ2-7,TRBV7-9,TRBD2,once,TGTGCCAGCAGCTTAAGGGTAGCGGGGGGCCTGTCCGAGCAGTACTTC,CASSLRVAGGLSEQYF
TRBJ2-2,TRBV5-4,TRBD2,-,TGTGCCAGCAGCCCCCCCGGACTAGCGGGATTTAGCGGAGCCGGGGAGCTGTTTTTT,CASSPPGLAGFSGAGELFF
TRBJ1-1,TRBV24-1,TRBD1,-,TGTGCCACCCGGGGACAGGGGTCGAACACTGAAGCTTTCTTT,CATRGQGSNTEAFF
TRBJ2-1,TRBV7-2,-,-,TGTGCCAGCAGCTTGGGCGGGGCAAATGAGCAGTTCTTC,CASSLGGANEQFF
TRBJ1-2,TRBV19,-,-,TGTGCCAGTAGTATTAACGTCTGGGCGAATGGCTACACCTTC,CASSINVWANGYTF
TRBJ2-1,TRBV5-1,-,-,TGCGCCAGCAGCTTGGGGGCAGGCTACAATGAGCAGTTCTTC,CASSLGAGYNEQFF
TRBJ2-1,TRBV11-2,-,once,TGTGCCAGCAGCTTAACCAGGGAGCAGTTCTTC,CASSLTREQFF
TRBJ2-1,TRBV30,TRBD1,few,TGTGCCTGGAGTGGGGACAGAAACTACAATGAGCAGTTCTTC,CAWSGDRNYNEQFF
TRBJ1-1,TRBV6-1,-,-,TGTGCCAGCAGTCAAGCTCGACAGCCTAACACTGAAGCTTTCTTT,CASSQARQPNTEAFF
TRBJ1-2,TRBV5-1,TRBD1,-,TGCGCCAGCAGCCACTCGGACAGGGCCTATGGCTACACCTTC,CASSHSDRAYGYTF
TRBJ1-3,TRBV4-1,-,few,TGCGCCAGCAGCCCAGTCGGGTCAGGGTCGGGAAACACCATATATTTT,CASSPVGSGSGNTIYF
TRBJ2-7,TRBV7-2,-,-,TGTGCCAGCAGCTTAGGTGAGCCGAACGAGCAGTACTTC,CASSLGEPNEQYF
TRBJ2-1,TRBV28,TRBD1,few,TGTGCCAGCAGTCCTAACAGGGGGCCCTACAATGAGCAGTTCTTC,CASSPNRGPYNEQFF
TRBJ2-7,TRBV14,-,-,TGTGCCAGCAACAAACAGGGCGCTTACGAGCAGTACTTC,CASNKQGAYEQYF
TRBJ2-2,TRBV7-9,-,medium-sized,TGTGCCAGCAGCCAGGGGGGCTGGGAGCTGTTTTTT,CASSQGGWELFF
TRBJ1-3,TRBV4-1,-,-,TGCGCCAGCAGCCAAGCTGAGGTCTCTGGAAACACCATATATTTT,CASSQAEVSGNTIYF
TRBJ2-7,TRBV5-1,-,few,TGCGCCAGTCCAAGGACAGTAGATAACTCCTACGAGCAGTACTTC,CASPRTVDNSYEQYF
TRBJ1-2,TRBV19,-,few,TGTGCCAGTAGTCGATCTACGGGCTACACCTTC,CASSRSTGYTF
TRBJ2-5,TRBV6-5,TRBD2,-,TGTGCCACAGAGCCGGGACTAGCGTTTGGGACCCAGTACTTC,CATEPGLAFGTQYF
TRBJ1-4,TRBV5-1,TRBD1,-,TGCGCCAGCAGGACGGAGGGGGCTGAAAAACTGTTTTTT,CASRTEGAEKLFF
TRBJ2-3,TRBV5-6,TRBD1,-,TGTGCCAGCAGCTTGGACAGGGGGCTCACAGATACGCAGTATTTT,CASSLDRGLTDTQYF
TRBJ2-7,TRBV6-6,TRBD1,-,TGTGCCAGCAGTTTGTCGACAGGGGACGAGCAGTACTTC,CASSLSTGDEQYF
TRBJ1-1,TRBV6-6,-,-,TGTGCCAGCAGTAGCGGGTACCAGGACACTGAAGCTTTCTTT,CASSSGYQDTEAFF
TRBJ2-3,TRBV6-5,-,-,TGTGCCAGCAGTATCTTGGGAGGCACAGATACGCAGTATTTT,CASSILGGTDTQYF
TRBJ2-5,TRBV10-3,-,-,TGTGCCATCAGTGGTCAATCGGCGGGCGTTGGAGAGACCCAGTACTTC,CAISGQSAGVGETQYF
TRBJ2-5,TRBV21-1,-,-,TGTGCCAGCAGCCGGCAGGGGGATATCAGGGCCCAGTACTTC,CASSRQGDIRAQYF
TRBJ1-1,TRBV10-3,TRBD1,-,TGTGCCATCGGAGGGACAGGGGGCACTGAAGCTTTCTTT,CAIGGTGGTEAFF
TRBJ1-5,TRBV30,-,-,TGTGCCTGGAGTAATGGAGGGGATCAGCCCCAGCATTTT,CAWSNGGDQPQHF
TRBJ2-1,TRBV5-5,TRBD1,-,TGTGCCAGCAGCCTGGGGCCTGACAGGGTTTACAATGAGCAGTTCTTC,CASSLGPDRVYNEQFF
TRBJ2-5,TRBV28,-,once,TGTGCCAGCAGTTTAATCCCTAGGCGGGAGACCCAGTACTTC,CASSLIPRRETQYF
TRBJ2-1,TRBV4-1,-,medium-sized,TGCGCCAGCAGCCAAGCTTTTAGTGCCGGGGTAAATGAGCAGTTCTTC,CASSQAFSAGVNEQFF
TRBJ1-1,TRBV9,-,few,TGTGCCAGCAGCCCAAGCTCCCCGGGGGTTACCACTGAAGCTTTCTTT,CASSPSSPGVTTEAFF
TRBJ2-5,TRBV19,TRBD2,few,TGTGCCAGTAGTATTAACGCAGAGGTGATAGCGGGGGGACGGGAGACCCAGTACTTC,CASSINAEVIAGGRETQYF
TRBJ2-7,TRBV19,-,-,TGTGCCAGTAGTATTCCCGGGAACGAGCAGTACTTC,CASSIPGNEQYF
TRBJ1-4,TRBV4-2,TRBD1,-,TGTGCCAGCAGCCAGGAACCCAGGGGGAATAGCGAAAAACTGTTTTTT,CASSQEPRGNSEKLFF
TRBJ1-1,TRBV28,-,-,TGTGCCAGCAGTTCCCGTTGGGGGGGGGCGCCGCCTGAAGCTTTCTTT,CASSSRWGGAPPEAFF